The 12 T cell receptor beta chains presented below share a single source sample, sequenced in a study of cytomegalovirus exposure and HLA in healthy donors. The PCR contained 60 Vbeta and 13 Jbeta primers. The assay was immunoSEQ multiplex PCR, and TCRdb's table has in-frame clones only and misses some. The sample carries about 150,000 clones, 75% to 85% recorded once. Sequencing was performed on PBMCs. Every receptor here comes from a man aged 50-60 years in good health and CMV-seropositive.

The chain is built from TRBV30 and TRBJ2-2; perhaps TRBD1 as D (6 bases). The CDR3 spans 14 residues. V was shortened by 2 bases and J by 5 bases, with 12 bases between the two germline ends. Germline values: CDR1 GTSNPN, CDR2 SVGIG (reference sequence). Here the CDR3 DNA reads TGTGCCTGGAGTCGACAGGCTAATACCGGGGAGCTGTTTTTT. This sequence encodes CAWSRQANTGELFF.

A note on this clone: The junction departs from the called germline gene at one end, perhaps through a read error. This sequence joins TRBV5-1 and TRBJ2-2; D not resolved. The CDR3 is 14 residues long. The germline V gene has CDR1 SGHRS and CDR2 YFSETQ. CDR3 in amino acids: CASKSEANTRELFF. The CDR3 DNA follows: TGCGCCAGCAAGAGTGAAGCGAACACCAGGGAGCTGTTTTTT.

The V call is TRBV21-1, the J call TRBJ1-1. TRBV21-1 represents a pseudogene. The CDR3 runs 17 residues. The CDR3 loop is CASSKAVGDQMNTEAFF. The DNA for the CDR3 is TGTGCCAGCAGCAAAGCGGTCGGGGATCAGATGAACACTGAAGCTTTCTTT.

The chain's CDR3 is CASSPGGSGLAPHEQYF. The CDR3 coding sequence is TGTGCCAGCAGCCCGGGAGGGAGCGGGTTGGCCCCTCACGAGCAGTACTTC. The chain joins TRBV5-4 to TRBJ2-5; 8 nucleotides agree with TRBD2. The end of the DNA fits TRBJ2-7 better, so the J call may be wrong. Germline CDR1 and CDR2: SGHNT and YYREEE (reference sequence). This CDR3 spans 17 amino acids.

CDR3 bases: TGTGCCAGCAGTAACACAGGGGCTGATGAAAAACTGTTTTTT. It codes for CASSNTGADEKLFF. This chain joins TRBV27 and TRBJ1-4, with 7 nucleotides matching TRBD1. This CDR3 spans 14 amino acids. V shed 5 bases, J shed 6 bases, and the junction held 6 bases outside the gene matches. Germline CDR1 MNHEY, CDR2 SMNVEV (reference sequence).

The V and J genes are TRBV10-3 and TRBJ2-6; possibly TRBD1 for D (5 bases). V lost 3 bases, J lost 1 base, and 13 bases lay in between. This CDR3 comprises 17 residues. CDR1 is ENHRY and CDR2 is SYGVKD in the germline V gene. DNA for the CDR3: TGTGCCATCAGTGATGCAGGGAAGGGATCTGGGGCCAACGTCCTGACTTTC. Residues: CAISDAGKGSGANVLTF.

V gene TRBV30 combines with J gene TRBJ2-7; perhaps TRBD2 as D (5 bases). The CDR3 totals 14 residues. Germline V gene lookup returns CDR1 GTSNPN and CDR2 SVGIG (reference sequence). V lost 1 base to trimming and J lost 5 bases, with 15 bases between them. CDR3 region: CAWSDSPLGNEQYF. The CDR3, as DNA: TGTGCCTGGAGTGACAGTCCTCTCGGGAACGAGCAGTACTTC.

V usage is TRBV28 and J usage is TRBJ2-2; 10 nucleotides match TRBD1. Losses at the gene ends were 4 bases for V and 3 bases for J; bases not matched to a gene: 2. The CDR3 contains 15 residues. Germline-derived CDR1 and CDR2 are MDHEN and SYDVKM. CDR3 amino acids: CASSSGTGDTGELFF. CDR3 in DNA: TGTGCCAGCAGTTCCGGGACAGGGGACACCGGGGAGCTGTTTTTT.

The chain's CDR3 is CASSPDGANYGYTF. CDR3 in DNA: TGTGCCAGCAGCCCGGACGGGGCTAACTATGGCTACACCTTC. The chain joins TRBV7-2 to TRBJ1-2; D unresolved. The CDR3 totals 14 residues. Germline CDR1 SGHTA, CDR2 FQGNSA. V dropped 5 bases and J dropped 0 bases, with 10 bases sitting between them. Variable domain in full (rest from reference TRBV7-2 and TRBJ1-2): GAGVSQSPSNKVTEKGKDVELRCDPISGHTALYWYRQSLGQGLEFLIYFQGNSAPDKSGLPSDRFSAERTGGSVSTLTIQRTQQEDSAVYLCASSPDGANYGYTFGSGTRLTVV.

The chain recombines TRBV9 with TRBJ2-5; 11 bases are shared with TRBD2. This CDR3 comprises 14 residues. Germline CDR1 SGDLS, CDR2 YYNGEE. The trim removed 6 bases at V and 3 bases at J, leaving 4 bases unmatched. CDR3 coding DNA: TGTGCCAGCAACGAGGGACTAGCGGAAGAGACCCAGTACTTC. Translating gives CASNEGLAEETQYF.

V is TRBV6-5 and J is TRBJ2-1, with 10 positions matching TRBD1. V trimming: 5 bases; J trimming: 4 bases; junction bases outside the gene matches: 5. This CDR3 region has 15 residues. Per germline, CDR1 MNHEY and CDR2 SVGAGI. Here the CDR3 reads CASSGTGARYNEQFF. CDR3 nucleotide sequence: TGTGCCAGCAGTGGGACAGGGGCAAGATACAATGAGCAGTTCTTC.

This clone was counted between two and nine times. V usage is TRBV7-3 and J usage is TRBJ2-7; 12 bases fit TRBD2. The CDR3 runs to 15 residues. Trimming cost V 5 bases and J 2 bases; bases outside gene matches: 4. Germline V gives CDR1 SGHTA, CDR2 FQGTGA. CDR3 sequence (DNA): TGTGCCAGCAGCCCGACTAGCGGGAGCCCCTACGAGCAGTACTTC. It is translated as CASSPTSGSPYEQYF.